These 24 T cell receptor beta chains came from one sample sequenced in a study of blood T cell repertoires in COVID-19. Only in-frame clones appear in the TCRdb table, and some are missing; sequencing was by immunoSEQ multiplex PCR. The table includes roughly 60,000 clones, roughly 83% detected once. The source material was peripheral blood. The receptors were sampled from a man aged 55 to 70 with COVID-19, enrolled during active disease.

The chain carries TRBV11-2 and TRBJ2-1; possibly TRBD2 for D (7 bases). From germline, CDR1 is SGHAT and CDR2 FQNNGV. There are 16 residues in the CDR3. The ends were cut back, 0 bases at V and 0 bases at J, with 9 bases in the middle. The CDR3 here is CASSLERGPSYNEQFF. Here the CDR3 DNA reads TGTGCCAGCAGCTTAGAGCGGGGGCCCTCCTACAATGAGCAGTTCTTC.

This clone was recorded once. This rearrangement joins TRBV19 to TRBJ1-4; the match to TRBD1 covers 9 bases. The CDR3 is 15 residues long. Germline V gene data show CDR1 as LNHDA and CDR2 as SQIVND (reference sequence). With V trimmed by 6 bases and J by 7 bases, 9 bases remained unmatched. CDR3 amino acids: CASRRQTGGSEKLFF. For the CDR3, the DNA is TGTGCCAGTAGGCGGCAGACAGGGGGTTCTGAAAAACTGTTTTTT. Variable domain in full (rest from reference TRBV19 and TRBJ1-4): DGGITQSPKYLFRKEGQNVTLSCEQNLNHDAMYWYRQDPGQGLRLIYYSQIVNDFQKGDIAEGYSVSREKKESFPLTVTSAQKNPTAFYLCASRRQTGGSEKLFFGSGTQLSVL.

The genes are TRBV2 and TRBJ1-2; D is ambiguous. V was shortened by 7 bases and J by 0 bases, with 12 bases between the two germline ends. Germline assignment: CDR1 SNHLY and CDR2 FYNNEI. The CDR3 runs 14 residues. CDR3 loop: CASIRGMSNYGYTF. The CDR3 region has the DNA TGTGCCAGCATACGAGGCATGTCTAACTATGGCTACACCTTC.

This chain links TRBV19 with TRBJ1-5; unclear D gene. The CDR3 loop spans 16 amino acids. CDR1 and CDR2 from the germline V gene are LNHDA and SQIVND (reference sequence). Trimming stripped 3 bases from V and 3 bases from J, with 15 bases between. This chain's CDR3 is CASSILFSDFNQPQHF. CDR3 DNA: TGTGCCAGTAGTATCCTCTTTTCCGACTTCAATCAGCCCCAGCATTTT.

This chain uses TRBV18 with TRBJ1-3, with TRBD1 as a possible D gene (6 bases). V lost 5 bases, J lost 6 bases, and 11 bases lay in between. Germline CDR1 is KGHSH and CDR2 is LQKENI. The CDR3 contains 13 residues. This CDR3 is CASSVGTQNTIYF. CDR3 nucleotide sequence: TGTGCCAGCTCAGTCGGGACACAAAACACCATATATTTT.

This sequence joins TRBV24-1 and TRBJ2-2; a weak D match, TRBD2 (6 bases). The CDR3 sequence is 15 residues long. Between the trimmed V and J ends, which lost 6 bases and 10 bases, there was a span of 20 bases. The V gene's germline CDR1 is KGHDR and CDR2 SFDVKD. DNA for the CDR3: TGTGCCACCAGTAAGGAGGGGTTACCACCGGCGGAGCTGTTTTTT. It specifies CATSKEGLPPAELFF.

V and J are TRBV30 and TRBJ1-6; D not certain. The CDR3 is 12 residues long. Germline assignment: CDR1 GTSNPN and CDR2 SVGIG (reference sequence). V lost 2 bases to trimming and J lost 7 bases, with 6 bases between them. The CDR3, as DNA: TGTGCCTGGAGTTTAGTGAATTCACCCCTCCACTTT. Protein: CAWSLVNSPLHF.

The chain has TRBV11-2 and TRBJ1-1; D is undetermined. Trimming took 5 bases from V and 1 from J, leaving 14 bases between them. This CDR3 has 15 residues. The germline CDR1 and CDR2 sequences are SGHAT and FQNNGV. CDR3 nucleotide sequence: TGTGCCAGCAGCCAATGGAGAGGTCAGAACACTGAAGCTTTCTTT. Protein product: CASSQWRGQNTEAFF.

V is TRBV7-3 and J is TRBJ2-1; D may be TRBD1 (6 bases). The CDR3 is 12 amino acids. V was shortened by 5 bases and J by 8 bases, with 10 bases between the two germline ends. Germline values: CDR1 SGHTA, CDR2 FQGTGA. The CDR3 spells CASSKQGYEQFF. CDR3 nucleotides: TGTGCCAGCAGCAAACAGGGATATGAGCAGTTCTTC.

The gene calls are TRBV2 and TRBJ2-2, with 12 bases fitting TRBD2. The CDR3 extends over 16 amino acids. V lost 4 bases and J lost 3; bases outside the gene matches: 3. Germline values: CDR1 SNHLY, CDR2 FYNNEI. The CDR3 DNA sequence: TGTGCCAGCAGTGTCCGACTAGCGGGAGACACCGGGGAGCTGTTTTTT. Protein product: CASSVRLAGDTGELFF.

The chain has TRBV5-1 and TRBJ1-4; 7 nucleotides agree with TRBD1. Germline trimming cut 4 bases from V and 4 bases from J; bases unmatched to any gene: 7. There are 15 residues in the CDR3. CDR1 is SGHRS, CDR2 YFSETQ, per germline. The CDR3 DNA is TGCGCCAGCAGCCGTACGGGACAGTTTAATGAAAAACTGTTTTTT. It specifies CASSRTGQFNEKLFF.

This chain uses TRBV11-2 with TRBJ2-1, with D tentatively TRBD2 (6 bases). The V and J ends lost 4 bases and 4 bases respectively, with 8 bases between them. CDR1 is SGHAT and CDR2 is FQNNGV in the germline V gene. The CDR3 covers 13 residues. CDR3 amino acids: CASSSGEYNEQFF. CDR3 DNA: TGTGCCAGCAGCTCGGGAGAGTACAATGAGCAGTTCTTC.

The CDR3 protein is CASSMDSNYGYTF. The CDR3 DNA reads as TGTGCCAGTAGTATGGACAGTAACTATGGCTACACCTTC. The chain is built from TRBV19 and TRBJ1-2, with D possibly being TRBD1 (6 bases). V shed 3 bases and J shed 1 base, with 6 bases lying between them. Germline loops: CDR1 LNHDA, CDR2 SQIVND (reference sequence). This CDR3 has 13 residues.

The V gene is TRBV9, the J gene TRBJ2-2; tentative D call: TRBD1 (6 bases). In germline, CDR1 is SGDLS, CDR2 YYNGEE. The CDR3 is made up of 16 amino acids. Trimming cost V 4 bases and J 4 bases, with 17 bases left between them. CDR3 DNA sequence: TGTGCCAGCAGCTCCCATCAACAGGGTCTCACCGGGGAGCTGTTTTTT. Translation gives CASSSHQQGLTGELFF.

This chain connects TRBV5-1 to TRBJ2-5, with TRBD2 matching 9 bases. J was trimmed by 5 bases and V by 2 bases; bases with no gene match: 10. Germline values: CDR1 SGHRS, CDR2 YFSETQ. The CDR3 runs to 16 residues. CDR3 in amino acids: CASSLSRGGEWETQYF. The CDR3 bases are TGCGCCAGCAGCTTATCGCGGGGGGGCGAGTGGGAGACCCAGTACTTC.

The J gene is TRBJ1-6, the V gene TRBV19, with 8 bases identical to TRBD1. V gave up 6 bases and J gave up 9 bases; unmatched junction bases: 13. The CDR3 is made up of 16 amino acids. CDR1 and CDR2 from the germline V gene are LNHDA and SQIVND (reference sequence). The CDR3 is CASSAGGQAHGSPLHF. CDR3 coding DNA: TGTGCCAGTAGCGCTGGGGGACAGGCTCATGGTTCACCCCTCCACTTT.

The J gene is TRBJ1-3, the V gene TRBV6-5; the D is unclear. The germline V gene encodes CDR1 MNHEY and CDR2 SVGAGI. The CDR3 is 15 residues long. The ends were cut back, 2 bases at V and 0 bases at J, with 8 bases in the middle. CDR3 sequence reads: CASSYGANSGNTIYF. In DNA, the CDR3 is TGTGCCAGCAGTTACGGAGCGAACTCTGGAAACACCATATATTTT.

V gene TRBV19 combines with J gene TRBJ2-2; 8 bases line up with TRBD1. This CDR3 is built from 15 residues. Germline V gene data show CDR1 as LNHDA and CDR2 as SQIVND (reference sequence). V was pared by 5 bases and J by 7 bases, with 9 bases of the junction left unmatched. CDR3 coding DNA: TGTGCCAGTAGTTTCCAGGGGGCTGGCGGCGGGGAGCTGTTTTTT. The encoded protein is CASSFQGAGGGELFF. The variable domain in full, completed from reference TRBV19 and TRBJ2-2, reads DGGITQSPKYLFRKEGQNVTLSCEQNLNHDAMYWYRQDPGQGLRLIYYSQIVNDFQKGDIAEGYSVSREKKESFPLTVTSAQKNPTAFYLCASSFQGAGGGELFFGEGSRLTVL.

The chain joins TRBV27 to TRBJ2-3; D is possibly TRBD1 (6 bases). V lost 3 bases, J lost 1 base, and 11 bases lay in between. The length of the CDR3 is 15 residues. Per germline, CDR1 MNHEY and CDR2 SMNVEV (reference sequence). The CDR3 sequence: CASSLGAGGTDTQYF. In DNA, the CDR3 is TGTGCCAGCAGTTTGGGGGCAGGGGGCACAGATACGCAGTATTTT.

The gene calls are TRBV27 and TRBJ1-2; TRBD1 is a possible D gene (5 bases). This CDR3 has 14 amino acids. Trimming took 4 bases from V and 6 from J, leaving 15 bases between them. CDR1 is MNHEY, CDR2 SMNVEV, per germline (reference sequence). The CDR3: CASSSRGGEDGYTF. The CDR3 nucleotides read TGTGCCAGCAGTTCACGCGGGGGAGAGGATGGCTACACCTTC.

J is TRBJ1-2 and V is TRBV5-4, with D hard to call. V was clipped by 4 bases and J by 3 bases, with 16 bases between them. Germline V lookup: CDR1 SGHNT, CDR2 YYREEE (reference sequence). CDR3 size: 15 residues. DNA of the CDR3: TGTGCCAGCAGCCCCGAATCGACATCCTACTATGGCTACACCTTC. Translated, it gives CASSPESTSYYGYTF.

The V call is TRBV18, the J call TRBJ1-1, with D unclear. There are 12 residues in the CDR3. Trimming pared 3 bases from V and 12 bases from J, leaving 14 bases between. The germline V gene encodes CDR1 KGHSH and CDR2 LQKENI. CDR3 DNA sequence: TGTGCCAGCTCACCTAAGCGTGGTAGCTCTTTCTTT. This sequence encodes CASSPKRGSSFF.

This clone has just one count. V and J are TRBV12-3 or TRBV12-4 and TRBJ2-7, with 8 positions matching TRBD2. J lost 7 bases, V lost 4 bases, and 6 bases had no gene match. The CDR3 extends over 13 amino acids. CDR3 amino acids: CASSYSSSGEQYF. In nucleotides, the CDR3 is TGTGCCAGCAGTTATTCGTCTAGCGGGGAGCAGTACTTC.

CDR3 in DNA: TGTGCCAGCAGCTTAGACGGCCAGGGTGAAGCTTTCTTT. This gives the protein CASSLDGQGEAFF. This chain links TRBV7-2 with TRBJ1-1; D might be TRBD1 (5 bases). This CDR3 region has 13 residues. Looked up from germline, CDR1 is SGHTA and CDR2 is FQGNSA. Trimming took off 1 base at V and 7 bases at J, with 10 bases between the two ends.